Below, 31 T cell receptor beta chains from the same sample are listed, as sequenced in a study of T cells in Graves' hyperthyroidism and ophthalmopathy. RNA transcripts gave rise to amplified TCR beta CDR3 regions. An initial round of RT-PCR targeting the TCR CDR3 relied on the HTBI primer set. TCRdb recomputed calls from the multiplex PCR reads with MiXCR, one row per CDR3 protein. This table has about 300,000 distinct CDR3 sequences, 20% to 30% appearing once. Sequencing was performed on blood. These receptors were obtained from a man aged 35-49 years with Graves' hyperthyroidism that later progressed to Graves' ophthalmopathy.

The genes are TRBV18 and TRBJ1-1; D gene uncertain. The CDR3 consists of 15 residues. CDR1 is KGHSH, CDR2 LQKENI, per germline. Trimming removed 3 bases from V and 0 bases from J, with 11 bases in between. This CDR3 reads CASSPDAIMNTEAFF. Written as DNA, the CDR3 is TGTGCCAGCTCACCGGATGCGATTATGAACACTGAAGCTTTCTTT.

This chain joins TRBV4-1 and TRBJ2-5, with 9 positions matching TRBD2. With V trimmed by 2 bases and J by 4 bases, 5 bases remained unmatched. Germline assignment: CDR1 MGHRA and CDR2 YSYEKL. CDR3 size: 15 residues. CDR3 region: CASSQNSGSAETQYF. The CDR3 bases are TGCGCCAGCAGCCAAAATAGCGGGAGCGCAGAGACCCAGTACTTC.

In this sample, this clonotype turned up a few times. The V call is TRBV5-1, the J call TRBJ1-6; D unclear. The CDR3 is 13 residues long. From germline, CDR1 is SGHRS and CDR2 YFSETQ. V lost 4 bases and J 7 bases, leaving 9 bases between the germline ends. The CDR3 coding sequence is TGCGCCAGCAGCGGAATAGGGAATTCACCCCTCCACTTT. It translates to CASSGIGNSPLHF. Together with reference TRBV5-1 and TRBJ1-6, the CDR3 gives the full variable domain: KAGVTQTPRYLIKTRGQQVTLSCSPISGHRSVSWYQQTPGQGLQFLFEYFSETQRNKGNFPGRFSGRQFSNSRSEMNVSTLELGDSALYLCASSGIGNSPLHFGNGTRLTVT.

At least ten counts were recorded for this clonotype. This chain connects TRBV28 to TRBJ2-7, with D possibly matching TRBD1 (5 bases). This CDR3 contains 15 residues. The V end was cut by 7 bases, the J end by 3 bases, with 19 bases between. Germline loops: CDR1 MDHEN, CDR2 SYDVKM. CDR3 sequence reads: CASTQSGASRYEQYF. The CDR3, as DNA: TGTGCCAGCACCCAGAGTGGGGCTAGTCGCTACGAGCAGTACTTC.

This clonotype was seen many times. The chain joins TRBV20-1 to TRBJ2-2, with no clear D. This CDR3 has 12 amino acids. Deletions cut 2 bases from V and 8 bases from J, with 9 bases between. Looked up from germline, CDR1 is DFQATT and CDR2 is SNEGSKA (reference sequence). The CDR3 DNA reads TGCAGTGCTAGATTGGGAAGGGGGGAGCTGTTTTTT. It encodes CSARLGRGELFF.

In the case of this clonotype: Germline and junction disagree at one end, which may indicate a read error. This chain uses TRBV6-1 with TRBJ2-2; 7 bases match TRBD1. This CDR3 comprises 18 residues. From germline, CDR1 is MNHNS and CDR2 SASEGT. The CDR3: CASREGYRDSPNTGELFF. The DNA for the CDR3 is TGTGCCAGCAGAGAAGGGTACCGGGACAGCCCAAACACCGGGGAGCTGTTTTTT.

This clonotype came up many times. V and J are TRBV7-3 and TRBJ2-5; D possibly corresponds to TRBD2 (6 bases). The CDR3 has 19 residues. CDR1 SGHTA and CDR2 FQGTGA come from the germline V gene. Between the trimmed V and J ends, which lost 2 bases and 6 bases, there was a span of 28 bases. CDR3 in DNA: TGTGCCAGCAGCTTATCCTCCTGGGGCGGGGAAGGAAGTAGGAAGACCCAGTACTTC. Protein product: CASSLSSWGGEGSRKTQYF.

This clonotype came up many times. This chain connects TRBV5-6 to TRBJ1-2; D is perhaps TRBD1 (5 bases). The CDR3 sequence is 13 residues long. Trimming left V 6 bases short and J 4 bases short, with 13 bases between. Germline values: CDR1 SGHDT, CDR2 YYEEEE. The CDR3 region is CASNDDSFYGYTF. DNA for the CDR3: TGTGCCAGCAACGATGACAGCTTCTATGGCTACACCTTC.

The chain carries TRBV12-3 or TRBV12-4 and TRBJ1-1; D uncertain. This CDR3 spans 16 amino acids. The germline V and J ends were trimmed by 7 bases and 3 bases, with 21 bases remaining between them. The CDR3 loop reads CASTSSGRSFYTEAFF. As DNA, the CDR3 is TGTGCCAGCACTTCCTCGGGGAGATCTTTCTACACTGAAGCTTTCTTT.

This clonotype was found many times. This may arise from a read error, as a much more abundant clone is one base away. This chain joins TRBV27 and TRBJ1-1; no firm D call. The V and J ends lost 2 bases and 0 bases respectively, with 4 bases between them. The CDR3 has 13 residues. CDR1 and CDR2 (germline): MNHEY, SMNVEV (reference sequence). CDR3 sequence: CASSLMVNTEAFF. Written as DNA, the CDR3 is TGTGCCAGCAGTTTAATGGTGAACACTGAAGCTTTCTTT.

This clonotype was seen ten or more times. The V gene is TRBV14, the J gene TRBJ2-5; 8 bases fit TRBD2. The trim removed 3 bases at V and 3 bases at J, leaving 6 bases unmatched. The germline gives CDR1 SGHDN, CDR2 FVKESK. The CDR3 has 15 amino acids. The CDR3 nucleotides are TGTGCCAGCAGCCACCGACGTAGCGGGAAAGAGACCCAGTACTTC. Its translation: CASSHRRSGKETQYF.

This clonotype was found many times. This rearrangement joins TRBV19 to TRBJ1-6; 9 bases fit TRBD1. With 4 bases clipped from V and 9 bases from J, the junction kept 10 bases outside the gene matches. The CDR3 has 16 amino acids. CDR1 is LNHDA, CDR2 SQIVND, per germline (reference sequence). In DNA, the CDR3 is TGTGCCAGTAGTACCGCCCGGGACAGGGTTCGTTCACCCCTCCACTTT. Translated: CASSTARDRVRSPLHF. Full variable domain (missing parts from reference TRBV19 and TRBJ1-6): DGGITQSPKYLFRKEGQNVTLSCEQNLNHDAMYWYRQDPGQGLRLIYYSQIVNDFQKGDIAEGYSVSREKKESFPLTVTSAQKNPTAFYLCASSTARDRVRSPLHFGNGTRLTVT.

Comment on this clonotype: Mismatch with germline at one junction end may stem from a read error. The chain joins TRBV19 to TRBJ1-1; D unclear. CDR1 is LNHDA, CDR2 SQIVND, per germline (reference sequence). This CDR3 region has 12 residues. The CDR3 loop is CASSAPGRDASF. CDR3 sequence (DNA): TGTGCCAGTAGTGCCCCGGGGAGGGATGCTTCCTTT.

This clonotype was observed a few times. This sequence joins TRBV4-1 and TRBJ2-6; 10 bases fit TRBD2. In germline, CDR1 is MGHRA, CDR2 YSYEKL. J gave up 0 bases and V 2 bases, and 7 bases lay outside the gene matches. CDR3 length: 19 residues. CDR3 loop: CASSQIGLADRSGANVLTF. The CDR3 DNA reads as TGCGCCAGCAGCCAAATCGGACTAGCGGATCGCTCTGGGGCCAACGTCCTGACTTTC.

This clonotype was counted between two and nine times. The V gene is TRBV9, the J gene TRBJ1-1; 8 positions match TRBD1. Germline V gene data show CDR1 as SGDLS and CDR2 as YYNGEE. CDR3 size: 14 residues. V shed 4 bases, J shed 8 bases, and the junction held 10 bases outside the gene matches. The CDR3 protein is CASSKQGDALEAFF. DNA of the CDR3: TGTGCCAGCAGCAAACAGGGGGATGCTTTAGAAGCTTTCTTT.

The V gene is TRBV6-1, the J gene TRBJ1-2; D is uncertain. The ends were cut back, 3 bases at V and 7 bases at J, with 12 bases in the middle. In germline, CDR1 is MNHNS, CDR2 SASEGT. This CDR3 has 13 amino acids. CDR3 residues: CASSENASGGYTF. In DNA form, the CDR3 reads TGTGCCAGCAGTGAGAACGCCTCAGGTGGCTACACCTTC.

This clonotype has a handful of counts. The chain uses TRBV10-2 and TRBJ2-5; D unclear. The V end lost 3 bases, the J end lost 4 bases, and 9 bases lay between the germline ends. Per the germline V gene, CDR1 is WSHSY and CDR2 is SAAADI. The CDR3 extends over 13 amino acids. CDR3 amino acids: CASSELGRETQYF. CDR3 in DNA: TGCGCCAGCAGTGAATTGGGTCGAGAGACCCAGTACTTC.

This clonotype was seen many times. The chain recombines TRBV19 with TRBJ1-1, with a possible D match to TRBD1 (5 bases). CDR3 length: 12 residues. In germline, CDR1 is LNHDA, CDR2 SQIVND (reference sequence). Trimming took off 7 bases at V and 5 bases at J, with 11 bases between the two ends. DNA for the CDR3: TGTGCCAGTAAGTTTCAGGGAACTGAAGCTTTCTTT. Translation: CASKFQGTEAFF.

This clonotype was observed at least ten times. The CDR3 DNA follows: TGTGCCAGCAGTGATCCGAGTCGGACAGGGCGCTATGGCTACACCTTC. It yields the protein CASSDPSRTGRYGYTF. This chain connects TRBV2 to TRBJ1-2; 8 nucleotides align to TRBD1. Germline lookup yields CDR1 SNHLY and CDR2 FYNNEI. The CDR3 covers 16 residues. V lost 3 bases to trimming and J lost 4 bases; unmatched junction nucleotides: 10.

This clonotype was seen many times. The chain recombines TRBV20-1 with TRBJ1-5; TRBD1 aligns across 7 bases. The J segment lost 2 bases and the V segment lost 7 bases, leaving 8 bases of the junction unmatched. This CDR3 contains 14 residues. Per germline, CDR1 DFQATT and CDR2 SNEGSKA (reference sequence). DNA of the CDR3: TGCAGTGTTAGTGAGGGGGCGGGCAATCAGCCCCAGCATTTT. Protein sequence: CSVSEGAGNQPQHF.

Many counts were recorded for this clonotype. The chain has TRBV7-8 and TRBJ2-2; 8 bases map to TRBD1. Trimming at V came to 0 bases and at J to 6 bases, leaving 6 bases not matched to a gene. CDR1 SGHVS and CDR2 FQNEAQ come from the germline V gene. The CDR3 totals 16 residues. CDR3 in DNA: TGTGCCAGCAGCTTAGCTGGACAGGGCTATTCCGGGGAGCTGTTTTTT. It yields the protein CASSLAGQGYSGELFF.

This clonotype has ten or more counts. V usage is TRBV27 and J usage is TRBJ1-1, with D tentatively TRBD1 (6 bases). CDR3 length: 15 amino acids. Germline CDR1 and CDR2: MNHEY and SMNVEV (reference sequence). V lost 1 base, J lost 1 base, and 10 bases lay in between. The CDR3 sequence is CASSLFWGQNTEAFF. In DNA, the CDR3 is TGTGCCAGCAGTTTATTCTGGGGACAGAACACTGAAGCTTTCTTT.

The chain combines TRBV6-2 or TRBV6-3 with TRBJ1-6; 7 bases fit TRBD1. Losses at the gene ends were 7 bases for V and 5 bases for J; bases not matched to a gene: 2. This CDR3 contains 13 residues. Germline V gives CDR1 MNHEY, CDR2 SVGEGT. Here the CDR3 reads CASTGTDNSPLHF. The CDR3 nucleotides are TGTGCCAGCACCGGGACAGATAATTCACCCCTCCACTTT.

This clonotype was counted at least ten times. The chain joins TRBV20-1 to TRBJ2-7; D is possibly TRBD1 (6 bases). Germline loops: CDR1 DFQATT, CDR2 SNEGSKA (reference sequence). CDR3 length equals 14 residues. V was trimmed by 4 bases and J by 5 bases, leaving 18 bases between them. The CDR3 sequence: CSATPGVFSNEQYF. The CDR3 region has the DNA TGCAGTGCTACCCCAGGGGTTTTTTCCAACGAGCAGTACTTC.

This clonotype showed up many times. The chain is built from TRBV12-3 or TRBV12-4 and TRBJ2-4; 7 bases align to TRBD2. The junction had 10 bases not matched to a gene; V was cut back by 3 bases and J by 5 bases. This CDR3 is 16 amino acids long. CDR3 sequence reads: CASSLRGIGTQNIQYF. DNA for the CDR3: TGTGCCAGCAGTTTGCGGGGGATTGGGACCCAAAACATTCAGTACTTC.

This clonotype appeared many times. The chain joins TRBV12-3 or TRBV12-4 to TRBJ2-6; 10 bases align to TRBD1. After removal of 6 bases from V and 4 bases from J, the junction contained 12 bases not matched to a gene. There are 18 residues in the CDR3. The CDR3 loop reads CASSLVPGQGIGANVLTF. DNA of the CDR3: TGTGCCAGCAGCCTCGTCCCGGGACAGGGGATCGGGGCCAACGTCCTGACTTTC.

The chain links TRBV13 to TRBJ2-5; 10 bases line up with TRBD1. Germline V lookup: CDR1 PRHDT, CDR2 FYEKMQ (reference sequence). V lost 3 bases to trimming and J lost 4 bases; unmatched junction nucleotides: 11. The CDR3 consists of 17 residues. The CDR3 here is CASSLSPGQGSGETQYF. The CDR3 DNA is TGTGCCAGCAGCTTGTCCCCGGGACAGGGGTCAGGAGAGACCCAGTACTTC.

This clonotype was seen at least ten times. The chain recombines TRBV7-8 with TRBJ2-7; TRBD1 matches at 9 bases. Germline CDR1 is SGHVS and CDR2 is FQNEAQ. Trimming at V came to 5 bases and at J to 5 bases, leaving 10 bases not matched to a gene. The CDR3 length is 15 residues. The CDR3, as DNA: TGTGCCAGCAGCCCATGGGGGACAGGGCAGGACGAGCAGTACTTC. Translated, it gives CASSPWGTGQDEQYF. Supplemented by reference TRBV7-8 and TRBJ2-7, the full variable domain reads GAGVSQSPRYKVAKRGQDVALRCDPISGHVSLFWYQQALGQGPEFLTYFQNEAQLDKSGLPSDRFFAERPEGSVSTLKIQRTQQEDSAVYLCASSPWGTGQDEQYFGPGTRLTVT.

This clonotype was recorded many times. The V and J genes are TRBV2 and TRBJ1-1, with D tentatively TRBD1 (5 bases). The V and J ends lost 6 bases and 1 base respectively, with 12 bases between them. There are 14 residues in the CDR3. Germline values: CDR1 SNHLY, CDR2 FYNNEI. The CDR3 DNA is TGTGCCAGCAGATTCAGAGGGGAGAACACTGAAGCTTTCTTT. The encoded protein is CASRFRGENTEAFF.

The V call is TRBV6-2 or TRBV6-3, the J call TRBJ1-5, with D possibly being TRBD1 (5 bases). The CDR3 loop spans 12 amino acids. In germline, CDR1 is MNHEY, CDR2 SVGEGT. V was pared by 6 bases and J by 5 bases, with 8 bases between. CDR3 in DNA: TGTGCCAGCAGCGACAGCTATCAGCCCCAGCATTTT. Translated: CASSDSYQPQHF.

The chain carries TRBV28 and TRBJ1-2; D gene uncertain. The CDR3 is 12 residues long. Germline V gene sequence: CDR1 MDHEN, CDR2 SYDVKM. The V end lost 7 bases, the J end lost 7 bases, and 13 bases lay between the germline ends. CDR3 sequence reads: CASTRSGPGYTF. As DNA, the CDR3 is TGTGCCAGCACCCGATCCGGACCTGGCTACACCTTC.